The sequence of this TCR beta chain was determined in a study of control samples from healthy donors and cancer patients. This CDR3 contains 16 residues. From germline, CDR1 is GTSNPN and CDR2 SVGIG (reference sequence). V dropped 2 bases and J dropped 2 bases, with 17 bases sitting between them. Profiled with immunoSEQ multiplex PCR; TCRdb holds only in-frame clones, not every one. This table holds 9,500 to 15,000 clones, around nine tenths found once. This chain links TRBV30 with TRBJ2-3; possibly TRBD2 for D (6 bases). Sequenced input: formalin-fixed, paraffin-embedded tissue. The source is a male donor with melanoma. This chain's CDR3 is CAWSRLGRGVTDTQYF. The CDR3 DNA sequence: TGTGCCTGGAGTAGACTAGGGCGGGGAGTCACAGATACGCAGTATTTT.